Included here is one TCR beta chain sequence, with context. Its antigen is as yet unknown. At one boundary the junction diverges from the germline segment, which might be a read error. The sample is drawn from a study of glioma-infiltrating T cells. Study findings and constraints: Non-neoplastic patients had below-expected tissue-blood divergence, while all gliomas exceeded expectation. Very few CDR3 sequences were shared between tissue and blood.

TCR alpha and beta CDR3 regions were amplified from RNA using iRepertoire nested multiplex PCR. MiXCR, applied by TCRdb to the multiplex PCR reads, yields one record per CDR3 protein. This table has 100,000 to 150,000 distinct CDR3 sequences, around 23% appearing once. This CDR3 region has 18 residues. CDR1 SGHAT and CDR2 FQDESV come from the germline V gene (reference sequence). The chain couples TRBV11-1 to TRBJ1-5; D gene uncertain. The sample consisted of glioma tissue, nonneoplastic brain tissue, or PBMCs (not recorded which). The clonotype originates from a human donor with low-grade glioma or glioblastoma, undergoing nonglioma brain surgery, or in good health (not recorded which). The CDR3 here is CASLLPGTTLPSSQPQHF. The CDR3 DNA is TGTGCCAGCCTTCTTCCGGGAACGACACTCCCTAGCAGTCAGCCCCAGCATTTT.